These T cell receptor beta chains were read from a single sample in a study of cytomegalovirus exposure and HLA in healthy donors. Clones were read by immunoSEQ multiplex PCR, and TCRdb kept only the in-frame ones, dropping some. The table has 200,000 to 250,000 clones, around 87% seen once. Sequenced: PBMCs. Every receptor here comes from a woman aged 18-29 years in good health and CMV-seropositive. The CDR3 runs from the conserved cysteine through the conserved F or W. A D gene is named only where the DNA matches it firmly. Where a row states a size, it is once, few, many or the class of an expanded clone; other rows omit it.

v_gene,j_gene,abundance,d_gene,CDR3nt,CDR3aa
TRBV19,TRBJ2-7,.,.,TGTGCCAGTAGTATCGTGGGAATCGGGGGCTCCTACGAGCAGTACTTC,CASSIVGIGGSYEQYF
TRBV15,TRBJ1-1,.,.,TGTGCCACCAATGGACAGAGATCGACTGAAGCTTTCTTT,CATNGQRSTEAFF
TRBV7-6,TRBJ1-1,.,TRBD1,TGTGCCAGCAGCACGACAGGGCGCGCTGAAGCTTTCTTT,CASSTTGRAEAFF
TRBV4-1,TRBJ2-5,few,.,TGCGCCAGCAGCCAAGATGCGCCAGAGACCCAGTACTTC,CASSQDAPETQYF
TRBV30,TRBJ1-5,.,TRBD1,TGTGCCTGGAACAGGGGGCGAGTAAATCAGCCCCAGCATTTT,CAWNRGRVNQPQHF
TRBV6-5,TRBJ1-5,.,.,TGTGCCAGCAGTCCCCAGGACTATAGCAATCAGCCCCAGCATTTT,CASSPQDYSNQPQHF
TRBV28,TRBJ1-5,.,TRBD1,TGTGCCAGCAGCTTAAGGGGAGACAGGGGCAATCAGCCCCAGCATTTT,CASSLRGDRGNQPQHF
TRBV5-4,TRBJ2-3,.,TRBD2,TGTGCCAGCAGCCGGACTAGCGGCACAGATACGCAGTATTTT,CASSRTSGTDTQYF
TRBV5-8,TRBJ1-2,.,.,TGTGCCAGCCCCCCGCCAGGGATCTATGGCTACACCTTC,CASPPPGIYGYTF
TRBV28,TRBJ1-5,few,TRBD1,TGTGCCAGCAGTTTCCCCCAGGGGGGTTTGGATCAGCCCCAGCATTTT,CASSFPQGGLDQPQHF
TRBV2,TRBJ1-1,.,.,TGTGCCAGCAAGATATTGGCCAACACTGAAGCTTTCTTT,CASKILANTEAFF
TRBV5-5,TRBJ2-1,.,TRBD2,TGTGCCAGCAGCCCACGGGCGGGAGTAACGAGCGGTGAGCAGTTCTTC,CASSPRAGVTSGEQFF
TRBV28,TRBJ1-4,few,TRBD1,TGTGCCAGCAGTCCGGGACAGGGAATATATGCAACTAATGAAAAACTGTTTTTT,CASSPGQGIYATNEKLFF
TRBV27,TRBJ1-1,.,TRBD1,TGTGCCAGCAGTTTATCGGCAGGGGGTATGAACACTGAAGCTTTCTTT,CASSLSAGGMNTEAFF
TRBV20-1,TRBJ1-1,.,.,TGCAGTGCTAGAGACGAGACTGAAGCTTTCTTT,CSARDETEAFF
TRBV2,TRBJ2-7,few,.,TGTGCCAGCAGGGATCGACTAGGACGGTCCTACGAGCAGTACTTC,CASRDRLGRSYEQYF
TRBV28,TRBJ2-1,.,.,TGTGCCACCCTCGTCCCCAGCGGAGACTACAATGAGCAGTTCTTC,CATLVPSGDYNEQFF
TRBV7-9,TRBJ1-2,.,TRBD1,TGTGCCAGCAGCTTGCGACAGGGCGGGGACTATGGCTACACCTTC,CASSLRQGGDYGYTF
TRBV15,TRBJ2-7,once,.,TGTGCCACCAGCAGAGATTTACAGATCTACGAGCAGTACTTC,CATSRDLQIYEQYF
TRBV7-8,TRBJ2-2,.,.,TGTGCCAGCAGCCCCCGAGTGGGGAGTGTCACCGGGGAGCTGTTTTTT,CASSPRVGSVTGELFF
TRBV19,TRBJ1-1,few,TRBD1,TGTGCCAGTAGTCCGCCGGACAGGGAAGGCACTGAAGCTTTCTTT,CASSPPDREGTEAFF
TRBV6-5,TRBJ1-2,.,.,TGTGCCAGCAGCCGTACGGGGGGATCTAACTATGGCTACACCTTC,CASSRTGGSNYGYTF
TRBV5-1,TRBJ2-7,.,.,TGCGCCAGCAGCCCAGCGCGGGCGGACTACGAGCAGTACTTC,CASSPARADYEQYF
TRBV18,TRBJ2-7,.,.,TGTGCCAGCTCTCCAGAGAGCACCTACGAGCAGTACTTC,CASSPESTYEQYF